The 10 T cell receptor beta chains below were found in one sample sequenced in a study of siplizumab effects on memory and regulatory T cells. Profiled with immunoSEQ multiplex PCR; TCRdb holds only in-frame clones, not every one. The sample consists of tens of thousands of clones, approximately 89% of them appearing once. Material for sequencing was Tregs sorted from blood. These receptors were collected from a human donor in good health.

This chain connects TRBV7-9 to TRBJ2-5; perhaps TRBD2 as D (5 bases). V was pared by 5 bases and J by 2 bases, with 18 bases between. CDR3 length: 16 residues. The V gene's germline CDR1 is SEHNR and CDR2 FQNEAQ (reference sequence). The CDR3 nucleotides are TGTGCCAGCAGCCCCACCCGGTCGGGAAGACAAGAGACCCAGTACTTC. Translated: CASSPTRSGRQETQYF. Full variable domain (missing parts from reference TRBV7-9 and TRBJ2-5): DTGVSQNPRHKITKRGQNVTFRCDPISEHNRLYWYRQTLGQGPEFLTYFQNEAQLEKSRLLSDRFSAERPKGSFSTLEIQRTEQGDSAMYLCASSPTRSGRQETQYFGPGTRLLVL.

The chain recombines TRBV23-1 with TRBJ2-7; D is unclear. TRBV23-1 is reported as an ORF; its role is uncertain. This CDR3 has 13 residues. Trimming pared 6 bases from V and 2 bases from J, leaving 11 bases between. CDR3 in DNA: TGCGCCAGCAGGGTCAGGCGCCCCTACGAGCAGTACTTC. Amino acids: CASRVRRPYEQYF.

For the CDR3, the DNA is TGCAGCCTTGTGGTCCCCCTTACAGATACGCAGTATTTT. Translating gives CSLVVPLTDTQYF. The chain is built from TRBV29-1 and TRBJ2-3; D gene ambiguous. V was clipped by 8 bases and J by 3 bases, with 15 bases between them. The CDR3 length is 13 residues. Germline V gene lookup returns CDR1 SQVTM and CDR2 ANQGSEA.

The gene calls are TRBV19 and TRBJ1-1; 7 nucleotides line up with TRBD1. CDR1 is LNHDA and CDR2 is SQIVND in the germline V gene (reference sequence). The CDR3 has 12 amino acids. Trimming removed 4 bases from V and 8 bases from J; junction bases left unmatched: 4. The CDR3 reads CASSKSTGEAFF. The CDR3 DNA reads as TGTGCCAGTAGTAAGTCGACAGGGGAAGCTTTCTTT.

V is TRBV5-6 and J is TRBJ2-5, with D possibly being TRBD1 (6 bases). V lost 4 bases and J 5 bases, leaving 12 bases between the germline ends. This CDR3 contains 13 residues. Germline assignment: CDR1 SGHDT and CDR2 YYEEEE. In nucleotides, the CDR3 is TGTGCCAGCAGCACGGGACAATGGGAGACCCAGTACTTC. This translates into CASSTGQWETQYF. Full variable domain (outside the CDR3, taken from reference TRBV5-6 and TRBJ2-5): DAGVTQSPTHLIKTRGQQVTLRCSPKSGHDTVSWYQQALGQGPQFIFQYYEEEERQRGNFPDRFSGHQFPNYSSELNVNALLLGDSALYLCASSTGQWETQYFGPGTRLLVL.

The chain combines TRBV7-8 with TRBJ1-4; 7 bases match TRBD1. With 1 base clipped from V and 8 bases from J, the junction kept 10 bases outside the gene matches. Germline CDR1 is SGHVS and CDR2 is FQNEAQ. The length of the CDR3 is 16 residues. The CDR3 region is CASSLVGGGFGEKLFF. CDR3 DNA: TGTGCCAGCAGCTTAGTTGGAGGGGGCTTCGGGGAAAAACTGTTTTTT.

The rearrangement joins TRBV5-1 to TRBJ2-7; 8 positions match TRBD1. Trimming took 4 bases from V and 0 from J; bases not matched to a gene: 0. Germline loops: CDR1 SGHRS, CDR2 YFSETQ. The CDR3 runs 13 residues. CDR3 protein: CASSGQGSYEQYF. CDR3 sequence (DNA): TGCGCCAGCAGCGGACAGGGCTCCTACGAGCAGTACTTC.

This chain connects TRBV7-9 to TRBJ2-7; tentatively, D is TRBD1 (6 bases). The CDR3 contains 13 residues. Germline V lookup: CDR1 SEHNR, CDR2 FQNEAQ (reference sequence). V lost 5 bases, J lost 5 bases, and 13 bases lay in between. CDR3 sequence reads: CASSLTGTHEQYF. DNA for the CDR3: TGTGCCAGCAGCCTCACAGGGACCCACGAGCAGTACTTC.

The chain recombines TRBV5-6 with TRBJ2-1; TRBD2 matches 9 bases. Germline V gene data show CDR1 as SGHDT and CDR2 as YYEEEE. V lost 1 base and J lost 1; bases outside the gene matches: 6. This CDR3 has 17 residues. This chain's CDR3 is CASSLSSSGISYNEQFF. As DNA, the CDR3 is TGTGCCAGCAGCTTGTCCTCTAGCGGGATTTCCTACAATGAGCAGTTCTTC. Together with reference TRBV5-6 and TRBJ2-1, the CDR3 gives the full variable domain: DAGVTQSPTHLIKTRGQQVTLRCSPKSGHDTVSWYQQALGQGPQFIFQYYEEEERQRGNFPDRFSGHQFPNYSSELNVNALLLGDSALYLCASSLSSSGISYNEQFFGPGTRLTVL.

The chain recombines TRBV28 with TRBJ2-7; D is tentatively TRBD1 or TRBD2 (5 bases each). Germline values: CDR1 MDHEN, CDR2 SYDVKM. This CDR3 spans 14 amino acids. V lost 3 bases, J lost 4 bases, and 13 bases lay in between. The CDR3 nucleotides are TGTGCCAGCAGTTTTACGGGGACGGAGTACGAGCAGTACTTC. It yields the protein CASSFTGTEYEQYF.